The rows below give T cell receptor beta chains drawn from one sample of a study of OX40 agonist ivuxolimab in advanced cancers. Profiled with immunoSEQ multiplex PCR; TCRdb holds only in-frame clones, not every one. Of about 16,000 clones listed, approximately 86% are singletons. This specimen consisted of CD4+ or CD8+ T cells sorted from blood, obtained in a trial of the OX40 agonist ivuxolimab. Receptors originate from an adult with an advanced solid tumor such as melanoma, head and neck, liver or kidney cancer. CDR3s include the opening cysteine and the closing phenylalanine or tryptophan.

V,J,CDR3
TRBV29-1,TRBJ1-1,CSVKTGTIEAFF
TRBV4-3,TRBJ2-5,CASSQDGLAGGQETQYF
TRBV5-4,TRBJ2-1,CASSGWARGYNEQFF
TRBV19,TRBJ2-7,CASSYVAGGTPYEQYF
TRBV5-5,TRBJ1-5,CASSGDSPQHF
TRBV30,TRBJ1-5,CAWSKGRTGFSSNQPQHF
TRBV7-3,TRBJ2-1,CASSLTSSSYNEQFF
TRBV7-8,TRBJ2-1,CASSFGTSRKFF
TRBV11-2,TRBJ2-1,CASSPRDLTGNEQFF
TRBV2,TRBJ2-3,CASSGNLGTSGRVTDTQYF
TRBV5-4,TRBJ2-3,CASSMFVGGATDTQYF
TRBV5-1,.,CASSGGLRETQYF
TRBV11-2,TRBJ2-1,CASSLDRTGISEQFF
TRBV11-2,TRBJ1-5,CASSLGDNQPQHF
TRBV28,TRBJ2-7,CASLPNSGSPYEQYF
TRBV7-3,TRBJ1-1,CASSPRGGTTANTEAFF
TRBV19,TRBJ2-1,CAVLGSYEQFF
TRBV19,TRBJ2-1,CASSMGGAGARNEQFF
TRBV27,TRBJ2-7,CASSSVQHSTSYEQYF